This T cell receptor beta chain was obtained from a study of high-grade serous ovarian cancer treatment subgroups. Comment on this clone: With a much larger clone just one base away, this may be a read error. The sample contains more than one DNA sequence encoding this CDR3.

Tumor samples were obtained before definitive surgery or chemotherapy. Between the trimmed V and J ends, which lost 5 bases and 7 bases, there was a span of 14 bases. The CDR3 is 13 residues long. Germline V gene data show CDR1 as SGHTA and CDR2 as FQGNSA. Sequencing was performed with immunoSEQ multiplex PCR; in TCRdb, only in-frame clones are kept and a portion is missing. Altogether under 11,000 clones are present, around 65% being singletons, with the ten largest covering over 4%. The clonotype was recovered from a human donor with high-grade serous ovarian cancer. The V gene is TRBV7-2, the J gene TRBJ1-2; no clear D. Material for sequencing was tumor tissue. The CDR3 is CASSQEGVSGYTF. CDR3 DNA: TGTGCCAGCAGCCAAGAGGGAGTAAGTGGCTACACCTTC.